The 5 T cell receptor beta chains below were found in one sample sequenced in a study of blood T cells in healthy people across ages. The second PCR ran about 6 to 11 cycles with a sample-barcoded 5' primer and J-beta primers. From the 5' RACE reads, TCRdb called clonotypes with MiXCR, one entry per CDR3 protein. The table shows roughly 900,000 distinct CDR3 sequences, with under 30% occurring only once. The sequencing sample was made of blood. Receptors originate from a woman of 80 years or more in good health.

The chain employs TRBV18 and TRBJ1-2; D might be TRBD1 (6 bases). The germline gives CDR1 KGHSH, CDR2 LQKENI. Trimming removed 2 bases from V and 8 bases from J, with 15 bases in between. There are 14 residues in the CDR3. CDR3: CASSPRGLSEGYTF. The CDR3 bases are TGTGCCAGCTCACCAAGGGGGTTGTCGGAGGGCTACACCTTC.

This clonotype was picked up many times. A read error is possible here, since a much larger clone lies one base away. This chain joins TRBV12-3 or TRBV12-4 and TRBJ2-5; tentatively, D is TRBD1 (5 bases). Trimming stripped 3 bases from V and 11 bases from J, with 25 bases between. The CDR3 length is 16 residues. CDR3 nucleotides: TGTGCCAGCAGTTTCCCCCTCATACGGGCAGGGAATGAGCAGTACTTC. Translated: CASSFPLIRAGNEQYF.

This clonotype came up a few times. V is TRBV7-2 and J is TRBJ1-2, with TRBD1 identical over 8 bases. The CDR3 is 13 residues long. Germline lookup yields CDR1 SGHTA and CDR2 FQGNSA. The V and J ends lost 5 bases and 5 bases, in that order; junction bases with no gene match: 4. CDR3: CASSDRGGYGYTF. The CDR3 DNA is TGTGCCAGCAGCGACAGGGGTGGATATGGCTACACCTTC.

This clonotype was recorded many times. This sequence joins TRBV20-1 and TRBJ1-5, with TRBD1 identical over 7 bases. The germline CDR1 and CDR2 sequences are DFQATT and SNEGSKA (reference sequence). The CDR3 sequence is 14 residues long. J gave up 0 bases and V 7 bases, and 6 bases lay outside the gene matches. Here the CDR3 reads CSGKQGTSNQPQHF. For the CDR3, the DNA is TGCAGTGGTAAACAGGGGACTAGCAATCAGCCCCAGCATTTT.

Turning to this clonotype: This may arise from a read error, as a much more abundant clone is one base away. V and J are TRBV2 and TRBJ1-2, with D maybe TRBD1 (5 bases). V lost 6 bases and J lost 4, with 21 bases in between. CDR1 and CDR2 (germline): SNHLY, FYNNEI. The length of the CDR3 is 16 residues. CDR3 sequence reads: CASSPRSGRIRYGYTF. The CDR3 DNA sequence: TGTGCCAGCAGCCCGAGATCAGGGAGAATTCGCTATGGCTACACCTTC. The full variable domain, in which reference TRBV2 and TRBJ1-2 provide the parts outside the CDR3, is EPEVTQTPSHQVTQMGQEVILRCVPISNHLYFYWYRQILGQKVEFLVSFYNNEISEKSEIFDDQFSVERPDGSNFTLKIRSTKLEDSAMYFCASSPRSGRIRYGYTFGSGTRLTVV.